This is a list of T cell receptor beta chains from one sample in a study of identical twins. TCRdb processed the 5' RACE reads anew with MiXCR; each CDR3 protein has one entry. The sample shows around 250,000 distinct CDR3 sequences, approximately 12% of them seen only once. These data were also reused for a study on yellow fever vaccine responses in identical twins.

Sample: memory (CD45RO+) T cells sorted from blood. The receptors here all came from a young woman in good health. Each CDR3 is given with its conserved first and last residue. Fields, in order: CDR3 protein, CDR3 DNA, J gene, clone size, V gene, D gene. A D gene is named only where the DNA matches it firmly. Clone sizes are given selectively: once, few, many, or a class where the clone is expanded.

CDR3: CASSQWTSGGEDEQFF
DNA: TGTGCCAGCAGCCAATGGACTAGCGGGGGGGAGGATGAGCAGTTCTTC
J: TRBJ2-1
size: many
V: TRBV3-1
D: TRBD2

CDR3: CASSPPAGTQYF
DNA: TGTGCCAGCAGCCCGCCAGCGGGCACGCAGTATTTT
J: TRBJ2-3
size: few
V: TRBV7-2
D: .

CDR3: CASSFRLAGALNGDEQFF
DNA: TGTGCCAGCAGCTTTAGGCTAGCGGGGGCCCTAAATGGCGATGAGCAGTTCTTC
J: TRBJ2-1
size: few
V: TRBV7-2
D: TRBD2

CDR3: CAWGTGGETQYF
DNA: TGTGCCTGGGGGACAGGGGGAGAGACCCAGTACTTC
J: TRBJ2-5
size: few
V: TRBV30
D: TRBD1

CDR3: CASSHLAGGTDTQYF
DNA: TGTGCCAGCAGCCATCTAGCGGGGGGCACAGATACGCAGTATTTT
J: TRBJ2-3
size: .
V: TRBV3-1
D: TRBD2

CDR3: CASSLGSLGEQYF
DNA: TGCGCCAGCAGCCTCGGGTCCCTAGGCGAGCAGTACTTC
J: TRBJ2-7
size: .
V: TRBV5-1
D: .

CDR3: CATSRGWAGDYGYTF
DNA: TGTGCCACCAGCAGGGGATGGGCAGGGGACTATGGCTACACCTTC
J: TRBJ1-2
size: .
V: TRBV15
D: .

CDR3: CASSQEWGDFYEQYF
DNA: TGTGCCAGCAGCCAAGAATGGGGGGACTTCTACGAGCAGTACTTC
J: TRBJ2-7
size: .
V: TRBV3-1
D: .

CDR3: CASSVVLSPNNEQFF
DNA: TGTGCCAGCAGCGTAGTTCTTAGTCCGAACAATGAGCAGTTCTTC
J: TRBJ2-1
size: few
V: TRBV9
D: .

CDR3: CASSLALIGRTDTQYF
DNA: TGTGCCAGCAGTTTAGCCCTTATTGGACGCACAGATACGCAGTATTTT
J: TRBJ2-3
size: .
V: TRBV28
D: .

CDR3: CASSFGGVNTEAFF
DNA: TGTGCCAGCAGTTTCGGGGGGGTGAACACTGAAGCTTTCTTT
J: TRBJ1-1
size: few
V: TRBV12-3/TRBV12-4
D: .

CDR3: CASSQSVRGRSTYEQYF
DNA: TGCGCCAGCAGTCAATCGGTGAGAGGCCGGTCCACCTACGAGCAGTACTTC
J: TRBJ2-7
size: once
V: TRBV23-1
D: .

CDR3: CASSQQNRPGTGWTGEQYF
DNA: TGTGCCAGCAGCCAGCAGAACCGTCCCGGGACAGGGTGGACTGGGGAGCAGTACTTC
J: TRBJ2-7
size: few
V: TRBV4-2
D: TRBD1

CDR3: CATSEGTSGANVLTF
DNA: TGTGCCACCAGTGAAGGGACCTCTGGGGCCAACGTCCTGACTTTC
J: TRBJ2-6
size: few
V: TRBV24-1
D: .

CDR3: CASFLAGSGDEQFF
DNA: TGCGCCAGCTTTTTAGCGGGGAGTGGGGATGAGCAGTTCTTC
J: TRBJ2-1
size: few
V: TRBV5-1
D: TRBD2

CDR3: CAWGQGRDTEAFF
DNA: TGTGCCTGGGGACAGGGTAGGGACACTGAAGCTTTCTTT
J: TRBJ1-1
size: .
V: TRBV30
D: TRBD1

CDR3: CASFLDRRETQYF
DNA: TGCGCCAGCTTTTTGGACCGGCGCGAGACCCAGTACTTC
J: TRBJ2-5
size: many
V: TRBV5-1
D: .

CDR3: CASSSGSNTGELFF
DNA: TGTGCCAGCAGCTCAGGGAGCAACACCGGGGAGCTGTTTTTT
J: TRBJ2-2
size: .
V: TRBV2
D: .

CDR3: CASSYSIRTGAYEQYF
DNA: TGTGCCAGCAGTTACTCGATTCGGACAGGAGCCTACGAGCAGTACTTC
J: TRBJ2-7
size: .
V: TRBV6-5
D: TRBD1

CDR3: CASSSPPGTGGNQPQHF
DNA: TGTGCCAGCAGCTCCCCCCCCGGGACAGGGGGCAATCAGCCCCAGCATTTT
J: TRBJ1-5
size: .
V: TRBV6-2/TRBV6-3
D: TRBD1

CDR3: CASSQDGGNQPQHF
DNA: TGTGCCAGCAGCCAAGATGGGGGCAATCAGCCCCAGCATTTT
J: TRBJ1-5
size: .
V: TRBV3-1
D: .

CDR3: CASSYSWRASGAYEQYF
DNA: TGTGCCAGCAGTTACTCCTGGCGGGCTAGCGGGGCCTACGAGCAGTACTTC
J: TRBJ2-7
size: .
V: TRBV6-5
D: TRBD2

CDR3: CSARGGGSGNFYNEQFF
DNA: TGCAGCGCCAGAGGGGGGGGTAGCGGGAATTTCTACAATGAGCAGTTCTTC
J: TRBJ2-1
size: few
V: TRBV29-1
D: TRBD2

CDR3: CASTLSGSQETQYF
DNA: TGTGCCAGCACCTTAAGCGGGTCCCAAGAGACCCAGTACTTC
J: TRBJ2-5
size: .
V: TRBV6-2/TRBV6-3
D: .

CDR3: CASSLAEREVGEQYF
DNA: TGTGCCAGCAGCTTGGCTGAGCGGGAGGTGGGCGAGCAGTACTTC
J: TRBJ2-7
size: many
V: TRBV5-6
D: TRBD2

CDR3: CASRPDRYYEQYF
DNA: TGTGCCAGCCGACCCGACAGGTACTACGAGCAGTACTTC
J: TRBJ2-7
size: few
V: TRBV6-2/TRBV6-3
D: .

CDR3: CASSQTETEQFF
DNA: TGCGCCAGCAGCCAGACAGAAACTGAGCAGTTCTTC
J: TRBJ2-1
size: .
V: TRBV5-1
D: .

CDR3: CASSLSGTSVDEQFF
DNA: TGTGCCAGCAGTTTGAGTGGGACTAGCGTAGATGAGCAGTTCTTC
J: TRBJ2-1
size: many
V: TRBV12-3/TRBV12-4
D: TRBD2

CDR3: CSVEGTQYF
DNA: TGCAGCGTTGAAGGAACGCAGTATTTT
J: TRBJ2-3
size: .
V: TRBV29-1
D: .

CDR3: CSVGTGPTGELFF
DNA: TGCAGCGTAGGGACAGGGCCGACCGGGGAGCTGTTTTTT
J: TRBJ2-2
size: many
V: TRBV29-1
D: TRBD1

CDR3: CASSLPGTGGMNEQFF
DNA: TGTGCCAGCAGCCTTCCCGGGACAGGGGGTATGAATGAGCAGTTCTTC
J: TRBJ2-1
size: .
V: TRBV7-8
D: TRBD1

CDR3: CSARDPQRGTREQYF
DNA: TGCAGTGCTAGAGATCCCCAGCGGGGTACGCGAGAGCAGTACTTC
J: TRBJ2-7
size: few
V: TRBV20-1
D: TRBD2

CDR3: CASSFAAENTEAFF
DNA: TGTGCCAGCAGTTTCGCTGCAGAGAACACTGAAGCTTTCTTT
J: TRBJ1-1
size: many
V: TRBV12-3/TRBV12-4
D: .

CDR3: CASRAGGGTDTQYF
DNA: TGTGCCAGCCGCGCAGGGGGTGGAACAGATACGCAGTATTTT
J: TRBJ2-3
size: many
V: TRBV7-2
D: TRBD1

CDR3: CASKKVQETQYF
DNA: TGTGCCAGCAAAAAGGTCCAAGAGACCCAGTACTTC
J: TRBJ2-5
size: few
V: TRBV2
D: .

CDR3: CSANPLAGSSNEQFF
DNA: TGCAGTGCTAACCCCCTAGCGGGGTCATCCAATGAGCAGTTCTTC
J: TRBJ2-1
size: few
V: TRBV20-1
D: TRBD2

CDR3: CASSSLTGSRVQFF
DNA: TGTGCCAGCAGCTCCTTGACAGGGAGTAGGGTGCAGTTCTTC
J: TRBJ2-1
size: few
V: TRBV7-2
D: TRBD1

CDR3: CAWSVQSGHTDTQYF
DNA: TGTGCCTGGAGTGTACAAAGCGGACACACAGATACGCAGTATTTT
J: TRBJ2-3
size: .
V: TRBV30
D: .

CDR3: CASLTTLPTDTQYF
DNA: TGTGCCAGCCTGACGACCCTCCCAACAGATACGCAGTATTTT
J: TRBJ2-3
size: few
V: TRBV2
D: .

CDR3: CSVVVAGGATGELFF
DNA: TGCAGTGTAGTGGTGGCGGGGGGGGCGACCGGGGAGCTGTTTTTT
J: TRBJ2-2
size: few
V: TRBV20-1
D: TRBD2

CDR3: CASSYQGQAQYF
DNA: TGTGCCAGCAGTTATCAGGGTCAGGCCCAGTACTTC
J: TRBJ2-5
size: few
V: TRBV6-6
D: .

CDR3: CASRASTNEKLFF
DNA: TGTGCCAGCAGAGCGTCAACTAATGAAAAACTGTTTTTT
J: TRBJ1-4
size: many
V: TRBV12-3/TRBV12-4
D: .

CDR3: CASSQRIAWNEQFF
DNA: TGCGCCAGCAGCCAAAGAATAGCGTGGAATGAGCAGTTCTTC
J: TRBJ2-1
size: .
V: TRBV4-3
D: .

CDR3: CSASQASGRDEKLFF
DNA: TGCAGTGCTAGCCAAGCCAGCGGGAGGGACGAAAAACTGTTTTTT
J: TRBJ1-4
size: .
V: TRBV20-1
D: .

CDR3: CASSLVAGTHNEQFF
DNA: TGTGCCAGCAGTTTAGTAGCGGGGACCCACAATGAGCAGTTCTTC
J: TRBJ2-1
size: many
V: TRBV12-3/TRBV12-4
D: TRBD2

CDR3: CASSVPETQYF
DNA: TGTGCCAGCAGTGTTCCAGAGACCCAGTACTTC
J: TRBJ2-5
size: .
V: TRBV2
D: .

CDR3: CASSYRQGPYYEQYF
DNA: TGTGCCAGCAGCTACCGGCAGGGGCCCTACTACGAGCAGTACTTC
J: TRBJ2-7
size: many
V: TRBV3-1
D: .

CDR3: CASSRGTVWLDTQYF
DNA: TGTGCCAGCAGTAGGGGGACCGTTTGGTTGGATACGCAGTATTTT
J: TRBJ2-3
size: .
V: TRBV25-1
D: .

CDR3: CASRAAMSPGELFF
DNA: TGTGCCAGTAGGGCAGCGATGTCCCCGGGGGAGCTGTTTTTT
J: TRBJ2-2
size: .
V: TRBV19
D: .

CDR3: CASDDILTNIQYF
DNA: TGTGCCAGCGACGATATATTGACAAACATTCAGTACTTC
J: TRBJ2-4
size: .
V: TRBV19
D: .

CDR3: CASSPRRALNRIGQYF
DNA: TGTGCCAGCAGCCCGCGGAGAGCGTTAAATAGGATCGGGCAGTACTTC
J: TRBJ2-7
size: .
V: TRBV7-8
D: .

CDR3: CASSPRAGGPDTQYF
DNA: TGTGCCAGCAGCCCCCGGGCAGGGGGTCCAGATACGCAGTATTTT
J: TRBJ2-3
size: once
V: TRBV7-9
D: TRBD1

CDR3: CSALNRLAGGTDTQYF
DNA: TGCAGTGCTCTTAATAGGCTAGCGGGGGGCACAGATACGCAGTATTTT
J: TRBJ2-3
size: few
V: TRBV20-1
D: TRBD2

CDR3: CASSLDWRTDTQYF
DNA: TGTGCCAGCAGCTTAGATTGGCGCACAGATACGCAGTATTTT
J: TRBJ2-3
size: .
V: TRBV7-2
D: .

CDR3: CASSPPGQRYEQYF
DNA: TGTGCCAGCAGTCCCCCGGGACAGCGGTACGAGCAGTACTTC
J: TRBJ2-7
size: .
V: TRBV12-3/TRBV12-4
D: TRBD1